This T cell receptor (beta chain) is from a study of CD8+ T cells in alopecia areata. Findings and limits, study-wide: Among the top 100, expanded CD8+ clones were significantly decreased by tofacitinib, as was scalp clonality. Tissue-resident alphabeta T cells belonging to normal skin likewise get sequenced within scalp specimens.

For this clone: Its antigen remains unknown. One junction end does not reproduce the germline sequence, and a read error may be involved.

RNA, once extracted, was reverse transcribed into cDNA for use as the sequencing template. Assay used: immunoSEQ multiplex PCR; TCRdb lists only in-frame clones, some missing. The sample yields about 180,000 clones, 45% to 60% seen once. Treatment defined: oral pan-JAK inhibitor, 5-10 mg twice daily. The material sequenced was CD8+ T cells sorted from blood, taken at week 52, from a patient treated with tofacitinib. The source of this sequence is a human donor with alopecia areata.

The CDR3 sequence: CSVEGTDQETQYF. CDR3 nucleotide sequence: TGCAGCGTAGAAGGGACAGACCAAGAGACCCAGTACTTC. This chain uses TRBV29-1 with TRBJ2-5; 7 positions agree with TRBD1. CDR1 is SQVTM, CDR2 ANQGSEA, per germline. The CDR3 consists of 13 residues.